This T cell receptor (beta chain) was obtained from a study of blood T cell repertoires in COVID-19. About the research overall: The United States, Italy and Spain were the sources of the acute and convalescent COVID-19 samples.

CDR1 is SGHTA and CDR2 is FQGNSA in the germline V gene. This CDR3 region has 14 residues. V lost 1 base and J lost 8, with 12 bases in between. The assay was immunoSEQ multiplex PCR, and TCRdb's table has in-frame clones only and misses some. Among approximately 290,000 clones, 91% were seen once, and the ten largest hold 2% to 2.5%. Those enrolled in Seattle joined during active infection and were followed longitudinally afterward. Sequencing was performed on peripheral blood. The clonotype comes from a woman in her 30s with COVID-19, enrolled during active disease. This chain links TRBV7-2 with TRBJ1-5, with D perhaps matching TRBD1 (6 bases). CDR3 residues: CASSLVGGAEPQHF. As DNA, the CDR3 is TGTGCCAGCAGCTTAGTGGGGGGGGCAGAGCCCCAGCATTTT.